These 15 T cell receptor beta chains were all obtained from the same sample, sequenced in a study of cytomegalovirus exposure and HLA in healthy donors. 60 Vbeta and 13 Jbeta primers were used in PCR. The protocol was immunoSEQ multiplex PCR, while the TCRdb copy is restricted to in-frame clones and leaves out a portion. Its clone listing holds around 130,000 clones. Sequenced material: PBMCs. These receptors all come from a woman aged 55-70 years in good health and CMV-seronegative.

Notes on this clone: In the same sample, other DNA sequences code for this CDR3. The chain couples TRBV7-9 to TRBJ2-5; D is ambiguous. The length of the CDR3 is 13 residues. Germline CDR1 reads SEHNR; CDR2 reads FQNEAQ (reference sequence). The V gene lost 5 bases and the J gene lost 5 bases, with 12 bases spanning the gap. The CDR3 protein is CASSLDVEETQYF. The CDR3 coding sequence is TGTGCCAGCAGCCTCGATGTGGAGGAGACCCAGTACTTC.

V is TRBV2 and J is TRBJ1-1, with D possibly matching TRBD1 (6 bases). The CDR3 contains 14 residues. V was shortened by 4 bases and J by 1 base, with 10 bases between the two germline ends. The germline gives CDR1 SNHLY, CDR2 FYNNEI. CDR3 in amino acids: CASSAQGKNTEAFF. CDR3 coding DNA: TGTGCCAGCAGTGCCCAGGGGAAGAACACTGAAGCTTTCTTT.

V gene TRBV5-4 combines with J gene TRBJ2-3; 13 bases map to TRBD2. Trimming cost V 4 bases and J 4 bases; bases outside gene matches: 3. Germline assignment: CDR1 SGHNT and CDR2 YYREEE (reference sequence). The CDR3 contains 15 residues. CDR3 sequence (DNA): TGTGCCAGCAGCGGACTAGCGGGGGCCTCAGATACGCAGTATTTT. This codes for CASSGLAGASDTQYF. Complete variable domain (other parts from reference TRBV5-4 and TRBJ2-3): ETGVTQSPTHLIKTRGQQVTLRCSSQSGHNTVSWYQQALGQGPQFIFQYYREEENGRGNFPPRFSGLQFPNYSSELNVNALELDDSALYLCASSGLAGASDTQYFGPGTRLTVL.

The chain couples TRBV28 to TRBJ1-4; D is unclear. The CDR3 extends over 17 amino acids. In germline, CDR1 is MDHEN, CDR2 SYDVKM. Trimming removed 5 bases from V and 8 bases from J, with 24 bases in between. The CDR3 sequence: CASSPPGISQRVEKLFF. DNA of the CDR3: TGTGCCAGCAGTCCGCCGGGTATATCTCAGCGGGTGGAAAAACTGTTTTTT.

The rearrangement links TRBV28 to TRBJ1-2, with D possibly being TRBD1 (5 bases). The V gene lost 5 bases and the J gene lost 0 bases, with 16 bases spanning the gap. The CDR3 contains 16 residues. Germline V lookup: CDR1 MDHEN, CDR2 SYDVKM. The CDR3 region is CASSQGRGKPNYGYTF. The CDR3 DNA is TGTGCCAGCAGTCAGGGACGGGGGAAACCTAACTATGGCTACACCTTC.

CDR3 bases: TGTGCCAGCAGTTTGTTACAGAACTATGGCTACACCTTC. Amino acids: CASSLLQNYGYTF. The chain is built from TRBV6-5 and TRBJ1-2; D unclear. The germline CDR1 and CDR2 sequences are MNHEY and SVGAGI. Deletions cut 4 bases from V and 2 bases from J, with 8 bases between. This CDR3 contains 13 residues.

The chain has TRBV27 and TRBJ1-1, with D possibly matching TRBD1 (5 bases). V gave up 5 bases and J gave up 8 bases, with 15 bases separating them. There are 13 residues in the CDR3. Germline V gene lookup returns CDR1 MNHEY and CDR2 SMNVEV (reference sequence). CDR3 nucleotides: TGTGCCAGCAGTAGAACTACAGGAGGGGAAGCTTTCTTT. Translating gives CASSRTTGGEAFF.

This chain's CDR3 is CSVDREPKNIQYF. CDR3 nucleotide sequence: TGCAGCGTGGACAGGGAACCCAAAAACATTCAGTACTTC. The chain carries TRBV29-1 and TRBJ2-4; 8 bases are a match to TRBD1. CDR1 is SQVTM, CDR2 ANQGSEA, per germline. The length of the CDR3 is 13 residues. Germline trimming cut 6 bases from V and 2 bases from J; bases unmatched to any gene: 3.

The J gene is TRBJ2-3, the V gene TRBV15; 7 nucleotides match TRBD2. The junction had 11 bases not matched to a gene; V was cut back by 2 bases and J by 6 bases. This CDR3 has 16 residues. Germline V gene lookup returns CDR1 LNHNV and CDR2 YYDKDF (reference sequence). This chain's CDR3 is CATSRIRGSASDTQYF. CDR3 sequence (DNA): TGTGCCACCAGCAGAATCCGCGGGAGCGCATCTGATACGCAGTATTTT.

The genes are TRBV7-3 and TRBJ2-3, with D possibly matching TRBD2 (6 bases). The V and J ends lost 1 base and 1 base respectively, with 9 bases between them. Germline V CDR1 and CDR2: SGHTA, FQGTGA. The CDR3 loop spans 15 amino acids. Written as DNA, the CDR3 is TGTGCCAGCAGCTTAAATAGCGGACGCACAGATACGCAGTATTTT. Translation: CASSLNSGRTDTQYF. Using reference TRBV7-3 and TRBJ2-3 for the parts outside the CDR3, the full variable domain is GAGVSQTPSNKVTEKGKYVELRCDPISGHTALYWYRQSLGQGPEFLIYFQGTGAADDSGLPNDRFFAVRPEGSVSTLKIQRTERGDSAVYLCASSLNSGRTDTQYFGPGTRLTVL.

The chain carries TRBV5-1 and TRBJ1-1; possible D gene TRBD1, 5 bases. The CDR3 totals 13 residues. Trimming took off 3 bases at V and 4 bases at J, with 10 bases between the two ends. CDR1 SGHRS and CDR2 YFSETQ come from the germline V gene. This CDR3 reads CASSSGGGTEAFF. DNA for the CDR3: TGCGCCAGCAGCTCCGGCGGGGGCACTGAAGCTTTCTTT.

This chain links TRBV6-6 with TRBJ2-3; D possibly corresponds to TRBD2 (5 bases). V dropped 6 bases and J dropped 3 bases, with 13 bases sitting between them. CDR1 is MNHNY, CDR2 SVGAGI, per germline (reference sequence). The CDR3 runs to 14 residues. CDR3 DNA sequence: TGTGCCAGCAGCCGACGGACTGGGACAGATACGCAGTATTTT. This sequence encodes CASSRRTGTDTQYF.

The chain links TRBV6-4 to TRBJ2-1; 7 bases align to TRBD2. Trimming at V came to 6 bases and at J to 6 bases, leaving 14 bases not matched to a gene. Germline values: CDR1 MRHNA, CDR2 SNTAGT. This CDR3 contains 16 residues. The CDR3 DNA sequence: TGTGCCAGCAGAGCTTGGGCTGGCGGGAGTCCCAATGAGCAGTTCTTC. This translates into CASRAWAGGSPNEQFF.

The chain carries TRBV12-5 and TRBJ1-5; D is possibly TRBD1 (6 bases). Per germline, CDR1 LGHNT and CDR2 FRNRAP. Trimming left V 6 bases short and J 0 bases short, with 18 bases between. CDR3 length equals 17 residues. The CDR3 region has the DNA TGTGCTAGTGGGAGTGGGGGCGCGCTGTCTAGCAATCAGCCCCAGCATTTT. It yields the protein CASGSGGALSSNQPQHF.

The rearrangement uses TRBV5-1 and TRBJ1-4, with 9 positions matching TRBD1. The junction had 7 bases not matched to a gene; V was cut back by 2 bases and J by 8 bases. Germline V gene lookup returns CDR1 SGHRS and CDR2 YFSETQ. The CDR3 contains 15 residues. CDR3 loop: CASSFRTGVGEKLFF. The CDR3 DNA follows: TGCGCCAGCAGCTTTCGGACAGGGGTCGGGGAAAAACTGTTTTTT.